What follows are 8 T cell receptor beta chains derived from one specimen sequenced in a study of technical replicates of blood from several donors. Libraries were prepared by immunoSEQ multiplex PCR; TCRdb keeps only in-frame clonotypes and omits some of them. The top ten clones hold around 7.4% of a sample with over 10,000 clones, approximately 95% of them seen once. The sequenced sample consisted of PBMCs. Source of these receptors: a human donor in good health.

CDR3 region: CASSQTGTYQETQYF. The CDR3 coding sequence is TGCGCCAGCAGCCAAACCGGGACATATCAAGAGACCCAGTACTTC. The rearrangement uses TRBV4-1 and TRBJ2-5; tentative D call: TRBD1 (6 bases). The V end was cut by 2 bases, the J end by 2 bases, with 12 bases between. There are 15 residues in the CDR3. Germline loops: CDR1 MGHRA, CDR2 YSYEKL.

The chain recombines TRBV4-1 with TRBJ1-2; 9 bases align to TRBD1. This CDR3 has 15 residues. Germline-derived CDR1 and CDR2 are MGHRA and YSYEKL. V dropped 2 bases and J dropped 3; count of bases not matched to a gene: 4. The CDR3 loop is CASSQLQGADYGYTF. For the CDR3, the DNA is TGCGCCAGCAGCCAACTACAGGGGGCGGACTATGGCTACACCTTC.

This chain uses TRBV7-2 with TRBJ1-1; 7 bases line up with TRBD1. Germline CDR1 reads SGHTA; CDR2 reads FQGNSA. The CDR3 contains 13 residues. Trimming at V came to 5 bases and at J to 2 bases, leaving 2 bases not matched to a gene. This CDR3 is CASSRDRNTEAFF. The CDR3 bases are TGTGCCAGCAGCAGGGACAGAAACACTGAAGCTTTCTTT.

DNA for the CDR3: TGCGCCAGCAGCTTGGACAGCGGGACTAACGAGCAGTACTTC. It yields the protein CASSLDSGTNEQYF. The chain joins TRBV5-1 to TRBJ2-7; 7 nucleotides match TRBD2. Losses at the gene ends were 0 bases for V and 5 bases for J; bases not matched to a gene: 5. The CDR3 sequence is 14 residues long. The V gene's germline CDR1 is SGHRS and CDR2 YFSETQ. Complete variable domain (other parts from reference TRBV5-1 and TRBJ2-7): KAGVTQTPRYLIKTRGQQVTLSCSPISGHRSVSWYQQTPGQGLQFLFEYFSETQRNKGNFPGRFSGRQFSNSRSEMNVSTLELGDSALYLCASSLDSGTNEQYFGPGTRLTVT.

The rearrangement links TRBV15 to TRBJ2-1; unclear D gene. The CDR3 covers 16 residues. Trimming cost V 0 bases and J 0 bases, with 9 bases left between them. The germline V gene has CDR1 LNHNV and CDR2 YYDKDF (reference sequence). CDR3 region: CATSRDRGSSYNEQFF. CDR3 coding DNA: TGTGCCACCAGCAGAGACCGCGGAAGCTCCTACAATGAGCAGTTCTTC.

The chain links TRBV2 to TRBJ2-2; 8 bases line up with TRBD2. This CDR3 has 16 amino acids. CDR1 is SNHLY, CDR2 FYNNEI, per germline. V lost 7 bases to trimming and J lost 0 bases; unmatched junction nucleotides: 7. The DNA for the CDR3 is TGTGCCAGCAAGGGGCGGGGACTAGCGAACACCGGGGAGCTGTTTTTT. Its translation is CASKGRGLANTGELFF.

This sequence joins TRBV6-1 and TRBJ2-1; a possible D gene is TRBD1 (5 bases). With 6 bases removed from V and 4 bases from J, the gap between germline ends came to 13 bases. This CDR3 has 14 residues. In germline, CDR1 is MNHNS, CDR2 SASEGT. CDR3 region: CASRDNTGYNEQFF. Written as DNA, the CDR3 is TGTGCCAGCAGGGACAACACAGGTTACAATGAGCAGTTCTTC.

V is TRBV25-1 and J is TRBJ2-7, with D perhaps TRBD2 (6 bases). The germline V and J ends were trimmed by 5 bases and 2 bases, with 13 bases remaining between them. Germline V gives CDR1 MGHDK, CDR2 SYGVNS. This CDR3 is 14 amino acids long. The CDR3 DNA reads TGTGCCAGCAGTACCATAGCGGAACCCTACGAGCAGTACTTC. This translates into CASSTIAEPYEQYF.